This is a list of T cell receptor beta chains from one sample in a study of blood T cell repertoires in COVID-19. Produced via immunoSEQ multiplex PCR; TCRdb's table is partial and in-frame only. The sample holds a few hundred thousand clones, roughly 87% seen once. Specimen: PBMCs or T cells enriched from blood (not recorded which). Receptors were obtained from a woman in her twenties or thirties who had recovered from COVID-19. CDR3s include the opening cysteine and the closing phenylalanine or tryptophan.

v_call cdr3_aa
TRBV7-6 CASSSLGLAGEQYF
TRBV11-2 CASSPSGGAVGNTIYF
TRBV19 CASSFQPGQWTGELFF
TRBV12-5 CASGTPGTGYRYGYTF
TRBV3-1/TRBV3-2 CASSQVTGANTEAFF
TRBV19 CASSSQGSTEAFF
TRBV7-2 CASSLVPGHPFYGYTF
TRBV6-2/TRBV6-3 CASSYTGSQKDEQYF
TRBV28 CASGPRGLAKNIQYF
TRBV19 CARTRLQETQYF
TRBV19 CASSILRGSMNTEAFF
TRBV15 CATSRDRGNQPQHF
TRBV19 CASSSMGTGDYQPQHF
TRBV19 CASRPPRENSPLHF
TRBV23-1 CASSQSQGLTDTQYF
TRBV11-2 CASSLVLAGDAYNEQFF
TRBV10-3 CAISARGIRTDTEAFF
TRBV27 CASSFRGTGNPYEQYF
TRBV9 CASSGTSGGAREQFF
TRBV2 CASGQGNFYGYTF
TRBV27 CASSFWTSLGTGELFF
TRBV5-4 CASSSGENEQFF
TRBV2 CASSDLGGGSGELFF
TRBV19 CASSTGGHEQYF
TRBV21-1 CASKGQGLDYGYTF
TRBV2 CAIQTGALGGYTF
TRBV27 CASSSLSPGGVGGNQPQHF
TRBV29-1 CSVTGTDATNEKLFF
TRBV6-5 CASRSGGAGEETQYF
TRBV10-3 CAISESGGSYQYEQYF
TRBV15 CATSREPTGHRDTGELFF
TRBV12-3/TRBV12-4 CASSFSGAQYF
TRBV5-8 CASSETGLTNTEAFF
TRBV5-1 CASSLGGPHTGELFF
TRBV21-1 CASSKTRDRGHYGYTF
TRBV4-1 CASSLGPGEQFF
TRBV30 CAWSVGLAGGPVGTQYF
TRBV7-9 CASSPGGNSNQPQHF
TRBV4-1 CASSLPEAMNTGELFF
TRBV6-1 CASSEAPDRGYGYTF
TRBV5-4 CASSSQDRRNEAFF
TRBV24-1 CATSDATVSTDTQYF
TRBV6-2/TRBV6-3 CASSYAGDQYEQYF
TRBV19 CASSKGDLRGTTDTQYF
TRBV19 CASSIASEETQYF
TRBV11-2 CASSPAGALGEKLFF
TRBV6-1 CASSDARGNTIYF
TRBV7-9 CASSLGAGAAYEQYF
TRBV19 CASQTGAEANYGYTF
TRBV3-1/TRBV3-2 CASSQLAGGPSNEQFF
TRBV28 CASSLSIPGSGNTIYF
TRBV30 CAWTRTGPQETQYF
TRBV2 CASSEGGQNGYQPQHF